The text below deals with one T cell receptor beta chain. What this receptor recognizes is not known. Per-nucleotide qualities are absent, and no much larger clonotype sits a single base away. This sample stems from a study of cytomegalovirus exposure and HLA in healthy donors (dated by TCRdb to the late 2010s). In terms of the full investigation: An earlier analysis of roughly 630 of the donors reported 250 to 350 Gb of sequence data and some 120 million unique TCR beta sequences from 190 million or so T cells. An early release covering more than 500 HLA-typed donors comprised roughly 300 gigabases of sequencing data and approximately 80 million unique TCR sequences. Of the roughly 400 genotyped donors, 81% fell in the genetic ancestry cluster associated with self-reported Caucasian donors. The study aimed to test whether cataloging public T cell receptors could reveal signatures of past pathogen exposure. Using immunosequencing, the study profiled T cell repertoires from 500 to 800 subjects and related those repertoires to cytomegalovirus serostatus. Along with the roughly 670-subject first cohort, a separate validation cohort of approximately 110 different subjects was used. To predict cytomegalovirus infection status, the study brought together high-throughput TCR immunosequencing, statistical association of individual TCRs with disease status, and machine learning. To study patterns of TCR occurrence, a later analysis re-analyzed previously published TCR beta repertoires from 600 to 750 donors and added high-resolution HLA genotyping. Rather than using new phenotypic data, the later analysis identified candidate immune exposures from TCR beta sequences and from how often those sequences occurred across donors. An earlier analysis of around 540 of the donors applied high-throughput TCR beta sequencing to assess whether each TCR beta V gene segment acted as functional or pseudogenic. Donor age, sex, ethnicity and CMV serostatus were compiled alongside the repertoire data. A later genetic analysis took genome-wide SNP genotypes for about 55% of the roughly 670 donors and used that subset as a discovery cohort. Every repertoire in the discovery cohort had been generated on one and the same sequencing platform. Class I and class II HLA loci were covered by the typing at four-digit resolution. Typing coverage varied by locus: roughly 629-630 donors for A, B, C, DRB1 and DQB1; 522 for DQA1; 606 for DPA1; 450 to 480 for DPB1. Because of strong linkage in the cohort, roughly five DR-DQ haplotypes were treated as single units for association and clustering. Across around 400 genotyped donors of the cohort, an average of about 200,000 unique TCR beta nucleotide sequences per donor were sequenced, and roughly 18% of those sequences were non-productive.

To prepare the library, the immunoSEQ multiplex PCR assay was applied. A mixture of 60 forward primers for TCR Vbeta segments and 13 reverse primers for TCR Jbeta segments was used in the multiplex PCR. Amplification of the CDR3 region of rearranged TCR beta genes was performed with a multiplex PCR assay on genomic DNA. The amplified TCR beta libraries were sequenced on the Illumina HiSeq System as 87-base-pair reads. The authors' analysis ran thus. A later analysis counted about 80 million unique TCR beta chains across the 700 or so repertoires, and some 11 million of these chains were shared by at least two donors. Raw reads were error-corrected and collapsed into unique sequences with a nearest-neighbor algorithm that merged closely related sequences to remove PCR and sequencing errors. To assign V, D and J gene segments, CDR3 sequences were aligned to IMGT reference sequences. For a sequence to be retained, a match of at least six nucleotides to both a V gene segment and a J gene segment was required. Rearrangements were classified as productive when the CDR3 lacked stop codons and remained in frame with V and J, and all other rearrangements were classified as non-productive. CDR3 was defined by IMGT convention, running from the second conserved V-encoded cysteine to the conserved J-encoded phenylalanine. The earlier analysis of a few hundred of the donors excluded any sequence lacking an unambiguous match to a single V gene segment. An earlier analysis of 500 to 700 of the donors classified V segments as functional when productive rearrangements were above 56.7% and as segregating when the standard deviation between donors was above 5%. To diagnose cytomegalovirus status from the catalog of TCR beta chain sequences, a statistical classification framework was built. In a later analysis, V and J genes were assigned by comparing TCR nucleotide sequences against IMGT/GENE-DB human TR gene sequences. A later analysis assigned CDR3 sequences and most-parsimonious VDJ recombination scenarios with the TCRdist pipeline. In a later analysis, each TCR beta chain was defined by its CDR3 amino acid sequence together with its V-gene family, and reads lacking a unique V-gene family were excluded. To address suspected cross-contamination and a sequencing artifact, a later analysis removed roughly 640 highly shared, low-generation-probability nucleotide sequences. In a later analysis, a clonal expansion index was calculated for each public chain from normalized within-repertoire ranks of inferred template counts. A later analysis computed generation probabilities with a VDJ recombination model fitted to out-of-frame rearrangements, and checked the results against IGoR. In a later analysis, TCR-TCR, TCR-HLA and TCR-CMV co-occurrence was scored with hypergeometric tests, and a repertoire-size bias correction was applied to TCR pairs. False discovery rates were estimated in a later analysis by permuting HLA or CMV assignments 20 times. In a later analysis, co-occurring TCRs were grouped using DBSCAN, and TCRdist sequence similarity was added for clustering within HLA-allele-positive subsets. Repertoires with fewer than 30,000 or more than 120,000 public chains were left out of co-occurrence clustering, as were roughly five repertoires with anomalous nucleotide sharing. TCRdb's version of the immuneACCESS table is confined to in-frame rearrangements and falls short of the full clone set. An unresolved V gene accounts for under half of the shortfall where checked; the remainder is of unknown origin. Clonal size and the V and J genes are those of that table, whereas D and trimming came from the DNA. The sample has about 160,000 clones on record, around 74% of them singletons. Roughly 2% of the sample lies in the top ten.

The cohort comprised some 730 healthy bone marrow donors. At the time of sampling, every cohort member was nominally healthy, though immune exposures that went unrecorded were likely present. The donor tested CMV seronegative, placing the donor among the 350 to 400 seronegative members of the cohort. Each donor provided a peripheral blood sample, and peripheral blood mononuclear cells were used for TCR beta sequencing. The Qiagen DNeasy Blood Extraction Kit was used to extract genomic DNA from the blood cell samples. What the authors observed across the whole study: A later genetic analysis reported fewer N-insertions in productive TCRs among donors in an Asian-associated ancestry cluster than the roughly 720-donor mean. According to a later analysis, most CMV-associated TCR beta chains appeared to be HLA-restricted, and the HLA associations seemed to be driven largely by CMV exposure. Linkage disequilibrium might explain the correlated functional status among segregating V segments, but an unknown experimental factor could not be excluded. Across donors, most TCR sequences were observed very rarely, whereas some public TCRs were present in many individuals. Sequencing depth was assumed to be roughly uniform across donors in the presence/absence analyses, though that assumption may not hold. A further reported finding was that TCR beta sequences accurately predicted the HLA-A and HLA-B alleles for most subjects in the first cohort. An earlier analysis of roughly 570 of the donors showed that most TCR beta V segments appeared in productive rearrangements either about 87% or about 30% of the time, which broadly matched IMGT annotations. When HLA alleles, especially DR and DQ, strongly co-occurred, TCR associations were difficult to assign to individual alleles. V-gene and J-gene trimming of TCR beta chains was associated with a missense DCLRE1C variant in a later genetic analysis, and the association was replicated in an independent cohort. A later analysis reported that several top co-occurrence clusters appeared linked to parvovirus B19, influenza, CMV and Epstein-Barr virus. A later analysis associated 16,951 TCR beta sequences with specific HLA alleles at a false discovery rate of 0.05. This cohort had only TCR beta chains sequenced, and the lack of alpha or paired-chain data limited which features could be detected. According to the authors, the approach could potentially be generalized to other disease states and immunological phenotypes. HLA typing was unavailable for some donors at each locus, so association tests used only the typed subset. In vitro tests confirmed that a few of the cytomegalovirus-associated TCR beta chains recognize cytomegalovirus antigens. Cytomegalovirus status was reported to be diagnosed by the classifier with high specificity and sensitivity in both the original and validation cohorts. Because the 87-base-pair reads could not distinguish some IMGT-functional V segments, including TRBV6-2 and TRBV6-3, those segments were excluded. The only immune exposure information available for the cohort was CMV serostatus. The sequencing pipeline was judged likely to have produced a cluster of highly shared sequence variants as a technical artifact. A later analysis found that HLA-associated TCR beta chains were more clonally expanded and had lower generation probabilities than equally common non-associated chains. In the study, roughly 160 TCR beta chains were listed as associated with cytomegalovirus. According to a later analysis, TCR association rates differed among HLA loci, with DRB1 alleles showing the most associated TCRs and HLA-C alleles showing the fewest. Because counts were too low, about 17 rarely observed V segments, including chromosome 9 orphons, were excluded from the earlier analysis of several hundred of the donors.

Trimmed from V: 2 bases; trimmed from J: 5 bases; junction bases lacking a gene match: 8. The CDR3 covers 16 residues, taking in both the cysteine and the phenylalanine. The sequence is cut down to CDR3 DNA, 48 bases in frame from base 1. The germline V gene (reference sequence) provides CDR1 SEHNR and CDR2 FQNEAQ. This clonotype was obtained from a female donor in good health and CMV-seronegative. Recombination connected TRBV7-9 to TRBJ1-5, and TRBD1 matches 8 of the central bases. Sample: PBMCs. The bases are TGTGCCAGCAGCTTATTTTATCAGGGGGCATATCAGCCCCAGCATTTT. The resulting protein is CASSLFYQGAYQPQHF.